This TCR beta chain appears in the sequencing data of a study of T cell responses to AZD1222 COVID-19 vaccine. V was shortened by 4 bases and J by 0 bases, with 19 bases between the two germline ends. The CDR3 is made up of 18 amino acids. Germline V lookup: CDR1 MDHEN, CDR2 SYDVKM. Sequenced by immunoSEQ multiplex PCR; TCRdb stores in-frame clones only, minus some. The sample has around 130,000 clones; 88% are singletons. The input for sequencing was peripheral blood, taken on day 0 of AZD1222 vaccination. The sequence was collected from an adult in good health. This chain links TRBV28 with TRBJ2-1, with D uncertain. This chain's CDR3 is CASSSLDVWGSSYNEQFF. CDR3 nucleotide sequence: TGTGCCAGCAGTTCCCTGGATGTGTGGGGAAGCTCCTACAATGAGCAGTTCTTC.